A single sample gave rise to the 28 T cell receptor beta chains below, sequenced in a study of blood T cells in healthy people across ages. Combining a sample-barcoded 5' primer with a J-beta primer mix, a second PCR ran for about 6 to 12 cycles. Using its own MiXCR run on the 5' RACE reads, TCRdb lists one record per CDR3 protein. This table has about 720,000 distinct CDR3 sequences, about 20% appearing once. The sequenced sample was blood. These TCRs come from a man aged 65 to 79 in good health.

This clonotype appeared a few times. The J gene is TRBJ1-5, the V gene TRBV6-2 or TRBV6-3; 8 bases agree with TRBD1. The ends lost 6 bases at V and 6 bases at J; junction bases unmatched: 10. Per the germline V gene, CDR1 is MNHEY and CDR2 is SVGEGT. This CDR3 is 15 amino acids long. The CDR3 coding sequence is TGTGCCAGCAGCACAGGACAGGGAGGACGTCAGCCCCAGCATTTT. This codes for CASSTGQGGRQPQHF.

This clonotype was observed a handful of times. This chain joins TRBV5-6 and TRBJ1-5; D remains ambiguous. Germline V lookup: CDR1 SGHDT, CDR2 YYEEEE. The length of the CDR3 is 14 residues. Trimming removed 1 base at V and 0 bases at J, with 5 bases between. CDR3 sequence (DNA): TGTGCCAGCAGCTTGTTTGATAGCAATCAGCCCCAGCATTTT. Its translation is CASSLFDSNQPQHF.

This chain links TRBV12-3 or TRBV12-4 with TRBJ2-7; 8 bases match TRBD2. V gave up 5 bases and J gave up 3 bases; unmatched junction bases: 6. The CDR3 covers 14 residues. CDR3 region: CASSPPGLGYEQYF. The CDR3, as DNA: TGTGCCAGCAGTCCACCGGGACTAGGCTACGAGCAGTACTTC.

CDR3 bases: TGTGCCAGCAGGAAGGGGTCCGGGGGTGGAGGCACTGAAGCTTTCTTT. It is translated as CASRKGSGGGGTEAFF. This sequence joins TRBV2 and TRBJ1-1, with a tentative D call TRBD1 (5 bases). V was shortened by 6 bases and J by 4 bases, with 21 bases between the two germline ends. The CDR3 runs 16 residues. Germline values: CDR1 SNHLY, CDR2 FYNNEI.

The rearrangement uses TRBV5-1 and TRBJ2-1; 11 bases are a match to TRBD2. The CDR3 covers 16 residues. The trim removed 4 bases at V and 0 bases at J, leaving 3 bases unmatched. Germline values: CDR1 SGHRS, CDR2 YFSETQ. CDR3 nucleotide sequence: TGCGCCAGCAGCAAAACTAGCGGGAGCTCCTACAATGAGCAGTTCTTC. It codes for CASSKTSGSSYNEQFF.

This clonotype was seen more than once but under ten times. V is TRBV20-1 and J is TRBJ2-5, with D possibly TRBD1 on 6 matching bases. TRBJ2-1 matches the DNA end more closely, so the J call is doubtful. The CDR3 totals 15 residues. The germline gives CDR1 DFQATT, CDR2 SNEGSKA (reference sequence). The CDR3 DNA follows: TGCAGTGCTAGCCCAGGCCCGACAGGCTTAAATGAGCAGTTCTTC. Its protein product is CSASPGPTGLNEQFF.

The CDR3 protein is CASTVGGAAAEKLFF. The CDR3 DNA is TGCGCCAGCACCGTAGGGGGGGCGGCGGCTGAAAAACTGTTTTTT. The chain recombines TRBV5-1 with TRBJ1-4, with D maybe TRBD1 (6 bases). CDR3 length equals 15 residues. Per the germline V gene, CDR1 is SGHRS and CDR2 is YFSETQ. V lost 6 bases and J lost 7, with 19 bases in between.

The J gene is TRBJ2-3, the V gene TRBV14, with D maybe TRBD1 (6 bases). This CDR3 spans 15 amino acids. Germline V lookup: CDR1 SGHDN, CDR2 FVKESK. Deletions cut 6 bases from V and 3 bases from J, with 16 bases between. The CDR3 DNA is TGTGCCAGCAGACGGACTGGGGGCGGGACAGATACGCAGTATTTT. It encodes CASRRTGGGTDTQYF.

The chain combines TRBV12-3 or TRBV12-4 with TRBJ2-5; D not resolved. Trimming pared 8 bases from V and 9 bases from J, leaving 10 bases between. The CDR3 has 10 amino acids. In DNA form, the CDR3 reads TGTGCCAGCGGCAATCGGGCCCAGTACTTC. This sequence encodes CASGNRAQYF.

This chain uses TRBV6-5 with TRBJ2-3; tentatively, D is TRBD1 or TRBD2 (5 bases each). Trimming left V 2 bases short and J 11 bases short, with 14 bases between. Per the germline V gene, CDR1 is MNHEY and CDR2 is SVGAGI. This CDR3 region has 13 residues. CDR3 amino acids: CASSYRAGTQQYF. Here the CDR3 DNA reads TGTGCCAGCAGTTACCGTGCCGGGACCCAGCAGTATTTT.

V usage is TRBV7-3 and J usage is TRBJ2-3, with D unclear. Germline V gene sequence: CDR1 SGHTA, CDR2 FQGTGA. Trimming took off 0 bases at V and 8 bases at J, with 9 bases between the two ends. This CDR3 contains 13 residues. DNA of the CDR3: TGTGCCAGCAGCTTAACAGGGTTGGGTACGCAGTATTTT. This translates into CASSLTGLGTQYF.

The chain joins TRBV7-2 to TRBJ2-5, with D uncertain. Deletions cut 5 bases from V and 2 bases from J, with 12 bases between. The germline V gene encodes CDR1 SGHTA and CDR2 FQGNSA. The CDR3 sequence is 14 residues long. The DNA of the CDR3 is TGTGCCAGCAGCCCAACAGCAGGACAAGAGACCCAGTACTTC. It specifies CASSPTAGQETQYF. Full variable domain (missing parts from reference TRBV7-2 and TRBJ2-5): GAGVSQSPSNKVTEKGKDVELRCDPISGHTALYWYRQSLGQGLEFLIYFQGNSAPDKSGLPSDRFSAERTGGSVSTLTIQRTQQEDSAVYLCASSPTAGQETQYFGPGTRLLVL.

The gene calls are TRBV6-5 and TRBJ2-1; D is unresolved. Trimming cost V 4 bases and J 7 bases, with 14 bases left between them. The CDR3 is 14 residues long. CDR1 MNHEY and CDR2 SVGAGI come from the germline V gene. The CDR3 sequence: CASSSHSRANEQFF. The DNA of the CDR3 is TGTGCCAGCAGTTCCCACAGTCGGGCAAATGAGCAGTTCTTC.

This clonotype came up a few times. The chain recombines TRBV7-2 with TRBJ1-6; possibly TRBD1 for D (5 bases). The CDR3 has 18 amino acids. In germline, CDR1 is SGHTA, CDR2 FQGNSA. V lost 5 bases, J lost 0 bases, and 17 bases lay in between. The CDR3 protein is CASSRRGGVTSYNSPLHF. The CDR3 DNA follows: TGTGCCAGCAGCCGCCGGGGGGGAGTGACCTCCTATAATTCACCCCTCCACTTT.

The gene calls are TRBV6-2 or TRBV6-3 and TRBJ1-1; D call uncertain. This CDR3 spans 14 amino acids. The V and J ends lost 6 bases and 1 base respectively, with 12 bases between them. In germline, CDR1 is MNHEY, CDR2 SVGEGT. CDR3 protein: CASRSTKANTEAFF. In nucleotides, the CDR3 is TGTGCCAGCAGGTCGACCAAAGCGAACACTGAAGCTTTCTTT.

This clonotype has a handful of counts. Compared with germline, one end of the junction differs, possibly owing to a read error. The chain is built from TRBV29-1 and TRBJ2-5; possible D gene TRBD2, 7 bases. The J call could be wrong; TRBJ2-1 is a better fit for the DNA end. This CDR3 has 14 residues. The germline V gene encodes CDR1 SQVTM and CDR2 ANQGSEA. CDR3 amino acids: CSVARGAGRNEQFF. For the CDR3, the DNA is TGCAGCGTTGCCCGGGGGGCAGGGAGGAATGAACAGTTCTTC.

This clonotype occurred a few times. This chain connects TRBV10-3 to TRBJ2-6; D is unresolved. The CDR3 consists of 14 residues. Trimming took 5 bases from V and 2 from J, leaving 7 bases between them. The germline V gene has CDR1 ENHRY and CDR2 SYGVKD. As DNA, the CDR3 is TGTGCCATCAGTCGTGGCACTGGGGCCAACGTCCTGACTTTC. It encodes CAISRGTGANVLTF.

The chain couples TRBV12-3 or TRBV12-4 to TRBJ2-7, with D uncertain. Trimming pared 8 bases from V and 0 bases from J, leaving 8 bases between. The CDR3 has 12 residues. CDR3 protein: CASARTSYEQYF. The DNA for the CDR3 is TGTGCCAGCGCCAGAACCTCCTACGAGCAGTACTTC.

The chain is built from TRBV5-1 and TRBJ1-1, with a tentative D call TRBD1 (5 bases). Between the trimmed V and J ends, which lost 3 bases and 11 bases, there was a span of 17 bases. CDR3 length: 13 residues. Germline CDR1 is SGHRS and CDR2 is YFSETQ. The CDR3 DNA reads as TGCGCCAGCAGCTCCGGGACCTCCCGCGAGGCTTTCTTT. This codes for CASSSGTSREAFF.

This clonotype has more than one count but fewer than ten. The gene calls are TRBV27 and TRBJ1-2; 9 bases are shared with TRBD1. Trimming cost V 5 bases and J 1 base; bases outside gene matches: 8. CDR1 and CDR2 (germline): MNHEY, SMNVEV (reference sequence). This CDR3 spans 16 amino acids. The CDR3 DNA follows: TGTGCCAGCAGTCCCTTGCCGGGACAGGGTAACTATGGCTACACCTTC. This sequence encodes CASSPLPGQGNYGYTF.

This clonotype was seen a handful of times. The genes are TRBV23-1 and TRBJ2-4; D not resolved. TRBV23-1 is an ORF; its function is uncertain. Trimming shortened V by 0 bases and J by 0 bases, and 9 bases separated the two germline ends. The CDR3 loop spans 16 amino acids. Here the CDR3 reads CASSQSLPLAKNIQYF. In nucleotides, the CDR3 is TGCGCCAGCAGTCAATCCCTCCCTTTAGCCAAAAACATTCAGTACTTC.

This rearrangement joins TRBV4-1 to TRBJ2-2; D unclear. The V and J ends lost 8 bases and 3 bases respectively, with 10 bases between them. Germline V gene sequence: CDR1 MGHRA, CDR2 YSYEKL. The CDR3 is made up of 13 amino acids. This CDR3 reads CASSPPDTGELFF. CDR3 bases: TGCGCCAGCTCCCCCCCGGACACCGGGGAGCTGTTTTTT.

V and J are TRBV29-1 and TRBJ2-5; TRBD1 might be the D (6 bases). V lost 2 bases and J 1 base, leaving 20 bases between the germline ends. The CDR3 has 17 residues. CDR1 and CDR2 (germline): SQVTM, ANQGSEA. CDR3 amino acids: CSVESVQGEVGQETQYF. The CDR3 region has the DNA TGCAGCGTTGAAAGTGTACAGGGTGAGGTTGGCCAAGAGACCCAGTACTTC.

Only a few counts were recorded for this clonotype. The chain combines TRBV20-1 with TRBJ2-7, with a tentative D call TRBD1 (8 bases). Germline-derived CDR1 and CDR2 are DFQATT and SNEGSKA (reference sequence). The CDR3 is 14 amino acids. The V end lost 2 bases, the J end lost 3 bases, and 14 bases lay between the germline ends. CDR3 DNA sequence: TGCAGTGCTAGAAACAGGGGGGGGATCTACGAGCAGTACTTC. Its protein is CSARNRGGIYEQYF.

The chain employs TRBV28 and TRBJ1-2, with 7 bases matching TRBD1. Germline-derived CDR1 and CDR2 are MDHEN and SYDVKM. The CDR3 spans 13 residues. Unmatched junction bases numbered 4, after V lost 6 bases and J lost 3 bases. The CDR3 sequence is CASRPGGYYGYTF. In DNA, the CDR3 is TGTGCCAGCAGACCAGGGGGGTACTATGGCTACACCTTC.

This chain connects TRBV10-2 to TRBJ1-4; weak D call: TRBD1 (6 bases). V lost 3 bases to trimming and J lost 8 bases, with 7 bases between them. The germline V gene encodes CDR1 WSHSY and CDR2 SAAADI. This CDR3 region has 12 residues. DNA for the CDR3: TGCGCCAGCAGTGAACAGGGCGAAAAACTGTTTTTT. Its protein is CASSEQGEKLFF.

This clonotype was observed a few times. The V and J genes are TRBV9 and TRBJ2-3; TRBD2 matches at 14 bases. The CDR3 covers 15 residues. Trimming took 3 bases from V and 5 from J; bases not matched to a gene: 2. Germline loops: CDR1 SGDLS, CDR2 YYNGEE. The CDR3 sequence: CASSGGLAGVDTQYF. CDR3 coding DNA: TGTGCCAGCAGCGGGGGACTAGCGGGGGTAGATACGCAGTATTTT.

V and J are TRBV10-3 and TRBJ2-5; no definite D call. This CDR3 is built from 12 residues. In germline, CDR1 is ENHRY, CDR2 SYGVKD. Trimming took off 5 bases at V and 3 bases at J, with 7 bases between the two ends. The CDR3 sequence: CAISTGEETQYF. CDR3 coding DNA: TGTGCCATCAGTACGGGCGAAGAGACCCAGTACTTC.